This T cell receptor beta chain is drawn from a study of T cell responses to AZD1222 COVID-19 vaccine (dated by TCRdb to about 2021). Broadly, across the study: Because spike-specific TCR depth and breadth did not differ between the two schedules, AZD1222 recipients who got a second dose at roughly 4 weeks were pooled with those who got a second dose at roughly 12 weeks. TCR sequencing was performed for roughly 240 trial participants, of whom some 200 were given two doses of AZD1222 and around 25 were given two doses of MenACWY control vaccine. Trial participants were enrolled into age subgroups of 18-55, 56-69 and 70-plus years, which contained around 140, 26 and 57 TCR-sequenced participants, respectively.

V is pruned by 5 bases and J by 4 bases, leaving 17 bases of the junction without a gene match. The CDR3 contains 19 residues, cysteine and phenylalanine counted. The entry retains the CDR3 DNA only, 57 bases that are in frame from base 1. Via the germline V gene, CDR1 is MRHNA and CDR2 SNTAGT. Taken with the paper, the label for time point translates to: baseline before first vaccination. Vaccinee samples were obtained from the UK trials COV001 and COV002, which included a single-blind randomized controlled phase 2/3 trial of AZD1222 (ChAdOx1 nCoV-19) in healthy adults. For TCRbeta chain sequencing, PBMC samples from trial participants were taken at day 0 and at day 28 after the second dose. Concerning this clone itself: This receptor's antigen is unknown. Qualities for individual bases were not recorded, and no much larger clone is one base off.

The CDR3 regions of human TCRbeta chains were subjected to immunosequencing. As for how the authors treated the data: Repertoire TCRs were checked for matches against a reference library of SARS-CoV-2-specific TCRs that had been generated using the MIRA antigen-specificity platform. Breadth was defined as the fraction of unique TCRs that were SARS-CoV-2-associated. Depth was defined as the fraction of total T cells that were SARS-CoV-2-associated. Using the MIRA data, each spike-specific TCR was assigned both to the spike region to which the TCR was reactive and to a CD4 or CD8 class. Log10-transformed breadth and depth values were compared by one-way ANOVA with Sidak's multiple comparisons tests. TCRdb's version of the immuneACCESS table is confined to in-frame rearrangements and falls short of the full clone set. An unresolved V gene accounts for under half of the shortfall where checked; the remainder is of unknown origin. That table furnishes V, J and clone size, whereas the DNA furnished D and trimming. Present in this sample are 90,000 to 150,000 clones, roughly 90% of which were seen just once. The ten largest clones take up 3.5% to 4.5% of the sample.

Overall results and qualifications from the work: Conclusions about previously exposed vaccinees are limited because only six or seven AZD1222 recipients were SARS-CoV-2 seropositive at baseline. Because no day 14 peak-response samples were available, the repertoires could be characterized only after the peak T cell response. Spike-specific TCR breadth and depth rose significantly after two AZD1222 doses compared with day 0 and with MenACWY recipients. Participants were mostly white British and included more females than males, and it was suggested by the authors that clonal diversity may have been underestimated. Reportedly, close to half of the unique spike-specific TCRs recognized epitopes lying outside the regions that are mutated in the B.1.351 and B.1.1.7 variants. The vaccine-associated CD4 TCRs covered the entire spike protein, and the dominant responses fell in regions 160-218 and 743-854. The 56-69-year group was small, and its depth increase did not reach significance, likely because of low power.

The material sequenced was peripheral blood, taken on day 0 of AZD1222 vaccination. The clonotype was recovered from an adult in good health. The chain is made from TRBV6-4 and TRBJ2-2; the central 9 bases match TRBD1. The DNA sequence reads TGTGCCAGCAGTCGTTCCCCAACTGGACAGGGGTTGGCCACCGGGGAGCTGTTTTTT. Translated, it gives CASSRSPTGQGLATGELFF.